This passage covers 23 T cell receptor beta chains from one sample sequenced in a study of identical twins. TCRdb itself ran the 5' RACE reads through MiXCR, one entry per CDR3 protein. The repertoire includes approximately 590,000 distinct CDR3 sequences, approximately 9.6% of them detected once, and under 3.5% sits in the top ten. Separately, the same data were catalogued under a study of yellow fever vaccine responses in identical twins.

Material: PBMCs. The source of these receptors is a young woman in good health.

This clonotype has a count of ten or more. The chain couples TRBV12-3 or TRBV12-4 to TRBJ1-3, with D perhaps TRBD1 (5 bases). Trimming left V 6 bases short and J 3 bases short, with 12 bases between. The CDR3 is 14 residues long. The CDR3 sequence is CASSLAGYGNTIYF. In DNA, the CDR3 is TGTGCCAGCAGCTTGGCAGGGTATGGAAACACCATATATTTT.

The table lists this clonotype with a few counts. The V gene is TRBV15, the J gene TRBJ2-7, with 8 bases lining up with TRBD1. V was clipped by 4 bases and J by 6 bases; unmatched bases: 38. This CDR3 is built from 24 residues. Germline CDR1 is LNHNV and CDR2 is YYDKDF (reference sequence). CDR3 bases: TGTGCCACCAGCACCTTGGTGATGGAGGGCTTGGGGGGACAGGACTTTCTTAGTGCGGGCGAGCAGTACTTC. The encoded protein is CATSTLVMEGLGGQDFLSAGEQYF.

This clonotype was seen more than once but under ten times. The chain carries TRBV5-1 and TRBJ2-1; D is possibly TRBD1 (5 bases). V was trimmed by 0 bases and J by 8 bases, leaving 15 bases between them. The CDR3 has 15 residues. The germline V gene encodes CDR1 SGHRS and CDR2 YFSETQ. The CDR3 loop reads CASSLVGAGWDEQFF. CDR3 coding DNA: TGCGCCAGCAGCTTGGTAGGGGCTGGTTGGGATGAGCAGTTCTTC. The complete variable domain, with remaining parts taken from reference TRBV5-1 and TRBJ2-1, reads KAGVTQTPRYLIKTRGQQVTLSCSPISGHRSVSWYQQTPGQGLQFLFEYFSETQRNKGNFPGRFSGRQFSNSRSEMNVSTLELGDSALYLCASSLVGAGWDEQFFGPGTRLTVL.

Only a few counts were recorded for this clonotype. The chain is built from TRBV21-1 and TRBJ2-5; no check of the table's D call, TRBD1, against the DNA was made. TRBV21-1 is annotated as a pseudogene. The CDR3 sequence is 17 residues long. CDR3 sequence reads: CASSKESQRGMGETQYF. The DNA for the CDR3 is TGTGCCAGCAGCAAAGAATCTCAGAGGGGTATGGGGGAGACCCAGTACTTC.

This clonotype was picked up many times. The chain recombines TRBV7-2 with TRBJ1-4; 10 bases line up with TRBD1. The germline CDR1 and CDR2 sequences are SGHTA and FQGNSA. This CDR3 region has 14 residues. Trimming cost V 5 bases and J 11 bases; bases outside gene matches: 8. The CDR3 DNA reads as TGTGCCAGCAGCACCGGGACAGGGGTAGTGAAACTGTTTTTT. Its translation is CASSTGTGVVKLFF.

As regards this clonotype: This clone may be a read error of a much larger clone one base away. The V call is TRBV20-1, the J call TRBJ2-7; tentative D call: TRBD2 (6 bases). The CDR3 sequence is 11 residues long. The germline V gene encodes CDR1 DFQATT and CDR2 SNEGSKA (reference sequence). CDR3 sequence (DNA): TGCTGTGCTAGTAGCGGCTACGAGCAGTACTTC. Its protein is CCASSGYEQYF.

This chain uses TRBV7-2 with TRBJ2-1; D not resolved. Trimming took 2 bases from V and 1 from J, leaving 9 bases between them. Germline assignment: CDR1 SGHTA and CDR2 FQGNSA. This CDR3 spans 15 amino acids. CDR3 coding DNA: TGTGCCAGCAGCTTAAGAGAGAAGTCCTACAATGAGCAGTTCTTC. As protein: CASSLREKSYNEQFF.

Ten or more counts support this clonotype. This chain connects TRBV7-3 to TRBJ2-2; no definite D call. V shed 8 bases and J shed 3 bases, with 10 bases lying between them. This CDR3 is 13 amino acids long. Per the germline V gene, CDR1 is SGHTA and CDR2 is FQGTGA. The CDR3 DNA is TGTGCCAGCGCTACGGGTGACACCGGGGAGCTGTTTTTT. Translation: CASATGDTGELFF.

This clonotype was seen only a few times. Here the CDR3 DNA reads TGTGCCAGCAAGGGACAGGGATCCTACGAGCAGTACTTC. Translating gives CASKGQGSYEQYF. The chain carries TRBV5-4 and TRBJ2-7; TRBD1 matches 9 bases. CDR1 and CDR2 (germline): SGHNT, YYREEE (reference sequence). The J segment lost 1 base and the V segment lost 6 bases, leaving 2 bases of the junction unmatched. This CDR3 spans 13 amino acids.

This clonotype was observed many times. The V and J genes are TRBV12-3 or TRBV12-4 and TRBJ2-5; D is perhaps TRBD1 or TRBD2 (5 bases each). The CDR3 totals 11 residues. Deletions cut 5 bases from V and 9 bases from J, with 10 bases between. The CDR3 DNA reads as TGTGCCAGCAGTGGGACCACTCCCCAGTACTTC. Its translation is CASSGTTPQYF.

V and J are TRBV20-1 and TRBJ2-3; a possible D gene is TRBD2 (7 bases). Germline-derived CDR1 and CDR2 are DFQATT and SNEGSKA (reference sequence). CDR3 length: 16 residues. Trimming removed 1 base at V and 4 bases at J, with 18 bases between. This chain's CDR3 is CSARAVRGGASDTQYF. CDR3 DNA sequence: TGCAGTGCTAGAGCAGTTCGAGGGGGGGCGTCAGATACGCAGTATTTT.

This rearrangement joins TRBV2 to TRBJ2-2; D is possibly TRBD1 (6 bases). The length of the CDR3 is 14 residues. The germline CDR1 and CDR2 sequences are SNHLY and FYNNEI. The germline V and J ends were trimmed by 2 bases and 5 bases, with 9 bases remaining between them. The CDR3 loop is CASSEQGSTGELFF. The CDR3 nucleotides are TGTGCCAGCAGTGAACAGGGGTCTACCGGGGAGCTGTTTTTT.

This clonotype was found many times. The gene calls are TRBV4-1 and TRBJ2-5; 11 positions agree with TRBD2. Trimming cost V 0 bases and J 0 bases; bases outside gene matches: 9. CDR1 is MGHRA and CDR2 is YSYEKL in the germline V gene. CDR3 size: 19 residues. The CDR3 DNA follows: TGCGCCAGCAGCCAAGATAAACGGGCTAGCGGGAGGAACCAAGAGACCCAGTACTTC. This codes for CASSQDKRASGRNQETQYF.

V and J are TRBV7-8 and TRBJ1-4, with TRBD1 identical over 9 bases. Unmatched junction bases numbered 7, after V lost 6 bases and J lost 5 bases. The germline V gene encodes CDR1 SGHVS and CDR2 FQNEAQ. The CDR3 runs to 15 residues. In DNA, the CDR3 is TGTGCCAGCAGGCTATCCGGGACAGGGAATGAAAAACTGTTTTTT. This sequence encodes CASRLSGTGNEKLFF.

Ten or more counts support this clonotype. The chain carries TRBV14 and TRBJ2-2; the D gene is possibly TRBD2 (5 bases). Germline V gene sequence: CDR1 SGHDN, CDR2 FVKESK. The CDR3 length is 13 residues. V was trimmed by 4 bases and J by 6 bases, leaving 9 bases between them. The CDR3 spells CASSLLRAGELFF. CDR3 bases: TGTGCCAGCAGCCTGCTGAGGGCCGGGGAGCTGTTTTTT.

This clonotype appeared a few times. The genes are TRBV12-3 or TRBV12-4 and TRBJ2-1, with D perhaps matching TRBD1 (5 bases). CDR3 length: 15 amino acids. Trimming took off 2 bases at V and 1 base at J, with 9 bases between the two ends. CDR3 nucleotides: TGTGCCAGCAGTTTACCCCCAGGGTCCTACAATGAGCAGTTCTTC. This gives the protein CASSLPPGSYNEQFF.

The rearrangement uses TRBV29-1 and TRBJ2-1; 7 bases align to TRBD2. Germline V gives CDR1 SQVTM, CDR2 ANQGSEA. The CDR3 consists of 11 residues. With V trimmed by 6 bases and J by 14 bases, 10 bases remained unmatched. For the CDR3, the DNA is TGCAGCGTCAGGCGGGAGAGAGCCGAGTTCTTC. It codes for CSVRRERAEFF.

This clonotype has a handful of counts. As DNA, the CDR3 is TGTGCCACCAGTGATTTAAGGAGCGGGAGTGTTGATACGCAGTATTTT. This translates into CATSDLRSGSVDTQYF. The chain carries TRBV24-1 and TRBJ2-3; TRBD2 matches 8 bases. The CDR3 is 16 residues long. V shed 1 base and J 6 bases; nucleotides not matched to a gene: 8. Germline V gene sequence: CDR1 KGHDR, CDR2 SFDVKD.

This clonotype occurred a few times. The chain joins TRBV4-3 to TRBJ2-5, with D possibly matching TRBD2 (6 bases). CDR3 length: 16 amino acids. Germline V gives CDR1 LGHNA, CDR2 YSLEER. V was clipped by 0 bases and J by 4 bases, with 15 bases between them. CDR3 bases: TGCGCCAGCAGCCAAGATCGGGGACCCGGGGGAGAGACCCAGTACTTC. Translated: CASSQDRGPGGETQYF.

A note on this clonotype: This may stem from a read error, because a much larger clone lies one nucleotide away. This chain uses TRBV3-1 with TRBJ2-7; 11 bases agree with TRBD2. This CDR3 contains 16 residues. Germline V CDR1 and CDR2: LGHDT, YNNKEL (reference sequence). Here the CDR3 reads CATSLRGLAGSYEQYF. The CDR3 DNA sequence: TGTGCCACCAGCCTTCGAGGACTAGCGGGCTCTTACGAGCAGTACTTC.

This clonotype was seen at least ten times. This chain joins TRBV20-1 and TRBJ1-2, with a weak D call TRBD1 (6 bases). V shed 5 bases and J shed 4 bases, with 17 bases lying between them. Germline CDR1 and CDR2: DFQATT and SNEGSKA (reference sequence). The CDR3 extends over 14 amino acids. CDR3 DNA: TGCAGTGCTCAGGCCCGGGGGCGCGTCTATGGCTACACCTTC. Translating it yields CSAQARGRVYGYTF.

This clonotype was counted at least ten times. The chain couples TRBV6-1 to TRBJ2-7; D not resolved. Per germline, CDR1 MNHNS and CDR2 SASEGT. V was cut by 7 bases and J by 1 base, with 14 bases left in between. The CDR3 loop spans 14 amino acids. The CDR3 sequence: CASKVSILSYEQYF. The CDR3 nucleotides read TGTGCCAGCAAAGTCTCCATTCTATCCTACGAGCAGTACTTC.

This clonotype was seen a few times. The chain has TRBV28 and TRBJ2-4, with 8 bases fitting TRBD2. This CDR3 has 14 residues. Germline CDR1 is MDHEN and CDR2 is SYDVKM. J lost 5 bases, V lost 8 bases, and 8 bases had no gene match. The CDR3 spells CASYKSGGQNIQYF. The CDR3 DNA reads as TGTGCCAGCTATAAAAGCGGGGGCCAAAACATTCAGTACTTC.